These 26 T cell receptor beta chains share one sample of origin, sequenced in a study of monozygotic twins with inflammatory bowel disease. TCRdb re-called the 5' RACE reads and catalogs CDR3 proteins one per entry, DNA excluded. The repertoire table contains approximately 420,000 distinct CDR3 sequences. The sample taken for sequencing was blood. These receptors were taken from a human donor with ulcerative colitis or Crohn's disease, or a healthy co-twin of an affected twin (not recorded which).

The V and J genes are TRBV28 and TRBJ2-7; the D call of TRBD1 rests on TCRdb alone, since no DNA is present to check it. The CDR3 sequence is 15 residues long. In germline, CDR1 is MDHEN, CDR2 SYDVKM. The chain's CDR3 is CASSFGTGRSYEQYF.

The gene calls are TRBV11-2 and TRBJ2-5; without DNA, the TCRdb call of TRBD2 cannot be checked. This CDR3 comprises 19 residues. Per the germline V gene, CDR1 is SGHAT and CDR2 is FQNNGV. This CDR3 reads CASSLGRQLAGVGQETQYF.

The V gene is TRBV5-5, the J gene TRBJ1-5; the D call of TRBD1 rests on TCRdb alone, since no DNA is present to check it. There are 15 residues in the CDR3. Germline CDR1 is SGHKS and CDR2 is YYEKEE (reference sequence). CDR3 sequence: CASSAGTGREQPQHF.

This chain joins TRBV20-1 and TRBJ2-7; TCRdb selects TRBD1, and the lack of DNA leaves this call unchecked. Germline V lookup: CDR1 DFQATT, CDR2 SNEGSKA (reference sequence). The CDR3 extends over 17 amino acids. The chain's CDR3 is CSARDSGGRGAGSEQYF.

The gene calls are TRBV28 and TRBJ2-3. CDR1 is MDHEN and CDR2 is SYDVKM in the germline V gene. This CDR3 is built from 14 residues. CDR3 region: CASSLGYSTDTQYF.

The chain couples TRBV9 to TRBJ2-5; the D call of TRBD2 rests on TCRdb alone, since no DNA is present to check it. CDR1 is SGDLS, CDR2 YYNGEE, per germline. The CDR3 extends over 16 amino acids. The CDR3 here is CASSVAPGLAGETQYF.

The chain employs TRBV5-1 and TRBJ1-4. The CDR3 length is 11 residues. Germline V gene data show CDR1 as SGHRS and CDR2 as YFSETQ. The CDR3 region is CASSYSEKLFF.

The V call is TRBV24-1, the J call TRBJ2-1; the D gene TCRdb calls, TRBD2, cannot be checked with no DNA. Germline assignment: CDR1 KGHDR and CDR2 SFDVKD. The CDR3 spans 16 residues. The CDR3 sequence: CATSPSGGPFSNEQFF.

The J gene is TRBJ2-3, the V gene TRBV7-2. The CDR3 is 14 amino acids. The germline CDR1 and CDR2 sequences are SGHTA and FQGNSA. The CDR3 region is CASSLAGSTDTQYF.

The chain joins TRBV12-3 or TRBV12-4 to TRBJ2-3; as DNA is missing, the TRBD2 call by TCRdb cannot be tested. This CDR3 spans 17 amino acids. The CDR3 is CASGASGGASGTDTQYF.

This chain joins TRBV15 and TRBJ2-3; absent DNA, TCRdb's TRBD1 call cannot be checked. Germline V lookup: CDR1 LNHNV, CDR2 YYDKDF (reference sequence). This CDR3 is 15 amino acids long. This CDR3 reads CATSRVNRGADTQYF.

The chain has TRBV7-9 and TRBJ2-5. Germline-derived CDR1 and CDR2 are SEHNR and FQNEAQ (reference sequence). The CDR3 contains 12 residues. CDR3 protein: CASEKNVETQYF.

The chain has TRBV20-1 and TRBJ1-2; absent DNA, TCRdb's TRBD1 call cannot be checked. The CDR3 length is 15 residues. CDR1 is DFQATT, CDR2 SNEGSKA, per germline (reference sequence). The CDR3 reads CSARPRQLQGYGYTF.

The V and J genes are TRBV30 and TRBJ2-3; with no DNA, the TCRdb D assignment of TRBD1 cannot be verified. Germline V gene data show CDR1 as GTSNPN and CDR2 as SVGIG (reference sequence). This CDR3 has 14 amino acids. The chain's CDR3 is CAWRLAGHTDTQYF.

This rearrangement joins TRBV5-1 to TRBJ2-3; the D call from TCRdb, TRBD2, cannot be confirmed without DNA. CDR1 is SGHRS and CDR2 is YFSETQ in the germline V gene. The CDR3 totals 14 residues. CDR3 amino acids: CASSSLYSTDTQYF.

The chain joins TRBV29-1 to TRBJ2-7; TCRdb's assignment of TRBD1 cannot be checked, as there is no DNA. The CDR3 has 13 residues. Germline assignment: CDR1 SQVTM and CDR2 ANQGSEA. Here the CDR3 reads CSFQGVDPYEQYF.

The CDR3 sequence: CASSFPAPGADTQYF. The chain recombines TRBV5-5 with TRBJ2-3; TCRdb's assignment of TRBD1 cannot be checked, as there is no DNA. Germline CDR1 and CDR2: SGHKS and YYEKEE (reference sequence). This CDR3 contains 15 residues.

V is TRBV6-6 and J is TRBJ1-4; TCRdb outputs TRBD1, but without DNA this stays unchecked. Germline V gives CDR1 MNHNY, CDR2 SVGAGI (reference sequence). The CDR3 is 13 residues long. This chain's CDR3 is CASSPPGGRKLFF.

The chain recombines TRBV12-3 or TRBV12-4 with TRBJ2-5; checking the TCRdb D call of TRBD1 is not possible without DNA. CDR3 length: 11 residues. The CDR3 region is CASGRAETQYF.

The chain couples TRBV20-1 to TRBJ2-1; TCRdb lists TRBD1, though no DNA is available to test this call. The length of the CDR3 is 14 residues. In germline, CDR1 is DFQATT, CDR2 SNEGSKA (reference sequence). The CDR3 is CSAPRERGAREQFF.

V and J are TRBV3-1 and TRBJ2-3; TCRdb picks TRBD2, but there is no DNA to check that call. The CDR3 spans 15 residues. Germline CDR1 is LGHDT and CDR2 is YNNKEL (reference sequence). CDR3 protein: CATAGTSVSPDTQYF.

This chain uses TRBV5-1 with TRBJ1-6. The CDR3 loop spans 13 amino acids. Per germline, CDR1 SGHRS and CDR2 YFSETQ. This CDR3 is CASSLADNSPLHF.

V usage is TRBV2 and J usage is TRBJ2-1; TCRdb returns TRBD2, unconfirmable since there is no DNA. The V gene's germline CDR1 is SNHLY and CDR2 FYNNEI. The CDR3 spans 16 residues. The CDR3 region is CASSDPSGSSYNEQFF.

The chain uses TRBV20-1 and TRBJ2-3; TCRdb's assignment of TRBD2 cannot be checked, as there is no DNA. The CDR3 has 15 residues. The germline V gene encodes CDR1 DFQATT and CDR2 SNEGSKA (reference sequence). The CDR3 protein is CSARDHGRAGDTQYF.

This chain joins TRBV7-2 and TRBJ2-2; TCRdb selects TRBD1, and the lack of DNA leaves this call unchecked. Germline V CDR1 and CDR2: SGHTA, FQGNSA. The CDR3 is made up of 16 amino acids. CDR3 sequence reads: CAGLVGGGLNTGELFF.

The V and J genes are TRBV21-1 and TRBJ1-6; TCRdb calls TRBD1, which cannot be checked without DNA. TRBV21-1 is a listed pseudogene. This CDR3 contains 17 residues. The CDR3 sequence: CASSTRDAVSYNSPLHF.